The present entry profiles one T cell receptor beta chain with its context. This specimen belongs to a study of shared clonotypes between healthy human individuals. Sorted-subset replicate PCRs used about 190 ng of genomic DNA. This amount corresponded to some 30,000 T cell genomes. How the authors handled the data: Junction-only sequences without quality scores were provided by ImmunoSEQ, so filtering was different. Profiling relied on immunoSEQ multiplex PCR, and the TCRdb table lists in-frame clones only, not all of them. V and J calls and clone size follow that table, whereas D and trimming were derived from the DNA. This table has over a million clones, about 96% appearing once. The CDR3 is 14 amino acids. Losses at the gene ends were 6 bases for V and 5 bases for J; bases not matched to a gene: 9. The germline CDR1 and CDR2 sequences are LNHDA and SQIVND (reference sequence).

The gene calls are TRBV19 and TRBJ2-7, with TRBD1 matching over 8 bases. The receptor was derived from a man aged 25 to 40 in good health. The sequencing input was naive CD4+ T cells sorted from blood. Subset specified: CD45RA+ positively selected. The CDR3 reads CASSRDRMTDEQYF. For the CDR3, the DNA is TGTGCCAGTAGCCGGGACAGGATGACAGACGAGCAGTACTTC. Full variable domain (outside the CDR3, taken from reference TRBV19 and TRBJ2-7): DGGITQSPKYLFRKEGQNVTLSCEQNLNHDAMYWYRQDPGQGLRLIYYSQIVNDFQKGDIAEGYSVSREKKESFPLTVTSAQKNPTAFYLCASSRDRMTDEQYFGPGTRLTVT.